These 28 T cell receptor beta chains came from one sample sequenced in a study of cytomegalovirus exposure and HLA in healthy donors. Vbeta (60) and Jbeta (13) primers were used in the PCR. Clones were sequenced by immunoSEQ multiplex PCR, and TCRdb holds only the in-frame ones, with some missing. The sample lists about 170,000 clones, approximately 72% occurring once. The sample was PBMCs. The receptor set was obtained from a female donor in good health and CMV-seronegative.

The chain has TRBV2 and TRBJ1-1; weak D call: TRBD1 (6 bases). From germline, CDR1 is SNHLY and CDR2 FYNNEI. This CDR3 contains 12 residues. Trimming pared 9 bases from V and 1 base from J, leaving 9 bases between. The CDR3 region has the DNA TGTGCCAGTACCAGGGGGAACACTGAAGCTTTCTTT. Encoded protein: CASTRGNTEAFF.

This clone was seen just once. The chain recombines TRBV11-2 with TRBJ1-1, with TRBD1 matching 8 bases. Germline lookup yields CDR1 SGHAT and CDR2 FQNNGV. This CDR3 region has 15 residues. Unmatched junction bases numbered 9, after V lost 5 bases and J lost 4 bases. CDR3 residues: CASSVGQGGGTEAFF. CDR3 DNA: TGTGCCAGCAGCGTCGGACAGGGCGGCGGCACTGAAGCTTTCTTT.

This CDR3 reads CASSLGLRATNYGYTF. CDR3 nucleotides: TGTGCCAGCAGCTTGGGGTTGCGGGCGACTAACTATGGCTACACCTTC. The chain is built from TRBV7-9 and TRBJ1-2; D gene ambiguous. V gave up 3 bases and J gave up 0 bases, with 14 bases separating them. Germline CDR1 reads SEHNR; CDR2 reads FQNEAQ (reference sequence). There are 16 residues in the CDR3.

The chain couples TRBV25-1 to TRBJ1-1; D might be TRBD1 (5 bases). The length of the CDR3 is 14 residues. Trimming took off 3 bases at V and 11 bases at J, with 19 bases between the two ends. Germline V gives CDR1 MGHDK, CDR2 SYGVNS. The CDR3 nucleotides read TGTGCCAGCAGTGACCTAAGACAGCTATCAGAGGCTTTCTTT. It specifies CASSDLRQLSEAFF.

The chain uses TRBV10-3 and TRBJ1-3; D may be TRBD1 (5 bases). The CDR3 length is 16 residues. Germline lookup yields CDR1 ENHRY and CDR2 SYGVKD. V dropped 4 bases and J dropped 3 bases, with 16 bases sitting between them. The CDR3 DNA reads as TGTGCCATCAGTGCTGGACTCGGAGGGGTTGGAAACACCATATATTTT. Amino acids: CAISAGLGGVGNTIYF.

This clone appeared once. J is TRBJ1-4 and V is TRBV6-4; D remains unclear. Trimming pared 7 bases from V and 3 bases from J, leaving 9 bases between. Germline CDR1 MRHNA, CDR2 SNTAGT. The CDR3 contains 13 residues. CDR3 nucleotides: TGTGCCAGCAATTCAGTATCTAATGAAAAACTGTTTTTT. This sequence encodes CASNSVSNEKLFF.

The V call is TRBV9, the J call TRBJ1-3, with 9 nucleotides matching TRBD1. With V trimmed by 0 bases and J by 2 bases, 0 bases remained unmatched. CDR1 SGDLS and CDR2 YYNGEE come from the germline V gene. The CDR3 runs 15 residues. The CDR3 nucleotides are TGTGCCAGCAGCGTAGGACAGGGGGCTGGAAACACCATATATTTT. It specifies CASSVGQGAGNTIYF.

The rearrangement joins TRBV7-9 to TRBJ1-6; D is uncertain. Trimming shortened V by 5 bases and J by 10 bases, and 24 bases separated the two germline ends. CDR1 and CDR2 (germline): SEHNR, FQNEAQ (reference sequence). The CDR3 extends over 17 amino acids. CDR3 coding DNA: TGTGCCAGCAGCCCCGGGTCCGAGGTGTTATTTAACTCACCCCTCCACTTT. As protein: CASSPGSEVLFNSPLHF.

The rearrangement uses TRBV7-2 and TRBJ2-5; 9 bases agree with TRBD1. Germline V gives CDR1 SGHTA, CDR2 FQGNSA. V lost 3 bases, J lost 2 bases, and 4 bases stayed unmatched. This CDR3 region has 15 residues. The CDR3 region is CASSLDRGGQETQYF. CDR3 in DNA: TGTGCCAGCAGCTTGGACAGGGGCGGGCAAGAGACCCAGTACTTC.

This clone showed up just once. This rearrangement joins TRBV5-4 to TRBJ1-1, with D possibly TRBD1 on 5 matching bases. This CDR3 spans 16 amino acids. Trimming removed 4 bases from V and 1 base from J, with 17 bases in between. Germline CDR1 and CDR2: SGHNT and YYREEE (reference sequence). The CDR3 loop is CASSPPGVGGNTEAFF. The DNA of the CDR3 is TGTGCCAGCAGCCCCCCCGGGGTGGGGGGGAACACTGAAGCTTTCTTT. Filled out from reference TRBV5-4 and TRBJ1-1, the complete variable domain reads ETGVTQSPTHLIKTRGQQVTLRCSSQSGHNTVSWYQQALGQGPQFIFQYYREEENGRGNFPPRFSGLQFPNYSSELNVNALELDDSALYLCASSPPGVGGNTEAFFGQGTRLTVV.

This clone was seen a handful of times. V is TRBV5-4 and J is TRBJ1-1, with 12 bases fitting TRBD1. Per the germline V gene, CDR1 is SGHNT and CDR2 is YYREEE (reference sequence). The CDR3 is made up of 16 amino acids. J was trimmed by 2 bases and V by 1 base; bases with no gene match: 3. The CDR3 DNA follows: TGTGCCAGCAGCTTGAGGGACAGGGGGCTCAACACTGAAGCTTTCTTT. Encoded protein: CASSLRDRGLNTEAFF. Supplemented by reference TRBV5-4 and TRBJ1-1, the full variable domain reads ETGVTQSPTHLIKTRGQQVTLRCSSQSGHNTVSWYQQALGQGPQFIFQYYREEENGRGNFPPRFSGLQFPNYSSELNVNALELDDSALYLCASSLRDRGLNTEAFFGQGTRLTVV.

In its sample, this clone was seen a few times. This sequence joins TRBV13 and TRBJ2-2, with a tentative D call TRBD2 (6 bases). Germline CDR1 and CDR2: PRHDT and FYEKMQ (reference sequence). This CDR3 is built from 14 residues. Trimming shortened V by 4 bases and J by 5 bases, and 11 bases separated the two germline ends. In nucleotides, the CDR3 is TGTGCCAGCAGCTCCCGGGGGAGAACCGGGGAGCTGTTTTTT. Its protein is CASSSRGRTGELFF. Combining the CDR3 with reference TRBV13 and TRBJ2-2 gives the whole variable domain AAGVIQSPRHLIKEKRETATLKCYPIPRHDTVYWYQQGPGQDPQFLISFYEKMQSDKGSIPDRFSAQQFSDYHSELNMSSLELGDSALYFCASSSRGRTGELFFGEGSRLTVL.

The V call is TRBV29-1, the J call TRBJ2-5; 9 nucleotides align to TRBD1. CDR3 length equals 13 residues. The trim removed 5 bases at V and 0 bases at J, leaving 1 base unmatched. From germline, CDR1 is SQVTM and CDR2 ANQGSEA. As DNA, the CDR3 is TGCAGCGTTCGGACAGGGGACCAAGAGACCCAGTACTTC. Residues: CSVRTGDQETQYF.

The V gene is TRBV19, the J gene TRBJ2-1, with 7 nucleotides matching TRBD2. Germline-derived CDR1 and CDR2 are LNHDA and SQIVND (reference sequence). Unmatched junction bases numbered 16, after V lost 5 bases and J lost 3 bases. The CDR3 contains 18 residues. CDR3 DNA: TGTGCCAGTAGTGTTTCTCTAGCGGCCCAGAACCACTACAATGAGCAGTTCTTC. Protein product: CASSVSLAAQNHYNEQFF.

The V gene is TRBV18, the J gene TRBJ1-1; D is unresolved. V was cut by 2 bases and J by 1 base, with 11 bases left in between. The CDR3 runs 15 residues. The germline CDR1 and CDR2 sequences are KGHSH and LQKENI. The CDR3 bases are TGTGCCAGCTCACCATTGAACGGAGCGAACACTGAAGCTTTCTTT. It is translated as CASSPLNGANTEAFF.

This sequence joins TRBV6-4 and TRBJ1-6; TRBD1 agrees at 8 bases. Germline V gene data show CDR1 as MRHNA and CDR2 as SNTAGT. The J segment lost 6 bases and the V segment lost 3 bases, leaving 4 bases of the junction unmatched. The length of the CDR3 is 15 residues. The CDR3 spells CASSESGQGNSPLHF. CDR3 nucleotide sequence: TGTGCCAGCAGTGAGTCCGGACAGGGTAATTCACCCCTCCACTTT.

V gene TRBV7-9 combines with J gene TRBJ2-5; the match to TRBD1 covers 9 bases. The length of the CDR3 is 15 residues. V was clipped by 4 bases and J by 5 bases; unmatched bases: 8. Germline CDR1 is SEHNR and CDR2 is FQNEAQ (reference sequence). CDR3 region: CASSWPRDRAETQYF. CDR3 sequence (DNA): TGTGCCAGCAGCTGGCCTCGGGACAGGGCCGAGACCCAGTACTTC.

The V gene is TRBV6-5, the J gene TRBJ2-5; TRBD2 might be the D (7 bases). Trimming took off 8 bases at V and 6 bases at J, with 16 bases between the two ends. The CDR3 totals 13 residues. CDR1 is MNHEY, CDR2 SVGAGI, per germline. Here the CDR3 DNA reads TGTGCCAGCGGGAGGGGGGTCGAAAAGACCCAGTACTTC. Its translation: CASGRGVEKTQYF.

The chain recombines TRBV7-3 with TRBJ2-5; no clear D. The length of the CDR3 is 14 residues. V was cut by 5 bases and J by 5 bases, with 15 bases left in between. Germline V lookup: CDR1 SGHTA, CDR2 FQGTGA. CDR3 in DNA: TGTGCCAGCAGCCCCAGTCTGGTGTCGGAGACCCAGTACTTC. This gives the protein CASSPSLVSETQYF.

This chain's CDR3 is CASRFATGGYEQYF. Written as DNA, the CDR3 is TGCGCCAGCAGATTTGCGACAGGGGGGTACGAGCAGTACTTC. J is TRBJ2-7 and V is TRBV5-1; 9 positions match TRBD1. V trimming: 5 bases; J trimming: 4 bases; junction bases outside the gene matches: 7. CDR1 SGHRS and CDR2 YFSETQ come from the germline V gene. CDR3 size: 14 residues.

The CDR3 loop is CASATGQGGEQYF. The CDR3 DNA sequence: TGTGCTAGTGCCACGGGACAGGGAGGCGAGCAGTACTTC. The V gene is TRBV12-5, the J gene TRBJ2-7; 9 bases line up with TRBD1. Germline CDR1 reads LGHNT; CDR2 reads FRNRAP. V lost 7 bases to trimming and J lost 6 bases; unmatched junction nucleotides: 7. The CDR3 covers 13 residues.

The V and J genes are TRBV9 and TRBJ2-2, with TRBD2 as a possible D gene (6 bases). Germline V gene lookup returns CDR1 SGDLS and CDR2 YYNGEE. The CDR3 contains 16 residues. Trimming took off 0 bases at V and 3 bases at J, with 12 bases between the two ends. The CDR3 nucleotides are TGTGCCAGCAGCGTAGGAGGTAGCGGCTACACCGGGGAGCTGTTTTTT. It encodes CASSVGGSGYTGELFF.

This rearrangement joins TRBV4-2 to TRBJ1-4; the D gene is possibly TRBD1 (6 bases). The CDR3 is made up of 15 amino acids. Germline V lookup: CDR1 LGHNA, CDR2 YNFKEQ. V was cut by 1 base and J by 7 bases, with 13 bases left in between. CDR3 DNA sequence: TGTGCCAGCAGCCAAGTGGGACAAGCTCGTGAAAAACTGTTTTTT. It specifies CASSQVGQAREKLFF.

Only a few counts were recorded for this clone. The gene calls are TRBV5-1 and TRBJ1-1, with no clear D. This CDR3 has 15 residues. Between the trimmed V and J ends, which lost 0 bases and 2 bases, there was a span of 11 bases. Germline V gene sequence: CDR1 SGHRS, CDR2 YFSETQ. The CDR3 nucleotides read TGCGCCAGCAGCTTGGCCGTCTCAGGAAACACTGAAGCTTTCTTT. This gives the protein CASSLAVSGNTEAFF.

The chain couples TRBV2 to TRBJ2-3; TRBD2 aligns across 9 bases. V lost 10 bases, J lost 2 bases, and 4 bases stayed unmatched. CDR1 is SNHLY and CDR2 is FYNNEI in the germline V gene. The CDR3 has 13 residues. CDR3 coding DNA: TGTGCCACTAGCGGGGATCTCACAGATACGCAGTATTTT. Translating gives CATSGDLTDTQYF.

The rearrangement links TRBV4-2 to TRBJ1-2; D unresolved. The CDR3 covers 14 residues. Trimming left V 1 base short and J 0 bases short, with 6 bases between. CDR1 is LGHNA, CDR2 YNFKEQ, per germline. As DNA, the CDR3 is TGTGCCAGCAGCCAAGGTGTCACTAACTATGGCTACACCTTC. This sequence encodes CASSQGVTNYGYTF.

The rearrangement links TRBV6-5 to TRBJ2-3, with TRBD1 matching 11 bases. This CDR3 contains 15 residues. Germline V lookup: CDR1 MNHEY, CDR2 SVGAGI. The V segment lost 5 bases and the J segment 8 bases; nucleotides outside the gene matches: 9. CDR3 amino acids: CASSPSLGQGGTQYF. The CDR3 bases are TGTGCCAGCAGTCCCTCCCTGGGACAGGGGGGTACGCAGTATTTT.

The rearrangement links TRBV4-1 to TRBJ1-4; 9 bases are shared with TRBD1. The V and J ends lost 5 bases and 8 bases, in that order; junction bases with no gene match: 9. The CDR3 is made up of 15 amino acids. Germline V CDR1 and CDR2: MGHRA, YSYEKL. The CDR3 region has the DNA TGCGCCAGCAGCTACCTGGACAGGGGAAGGGAAAAACTGTTTTTT. Translated, it gives CASSYLDRGREKLFF.